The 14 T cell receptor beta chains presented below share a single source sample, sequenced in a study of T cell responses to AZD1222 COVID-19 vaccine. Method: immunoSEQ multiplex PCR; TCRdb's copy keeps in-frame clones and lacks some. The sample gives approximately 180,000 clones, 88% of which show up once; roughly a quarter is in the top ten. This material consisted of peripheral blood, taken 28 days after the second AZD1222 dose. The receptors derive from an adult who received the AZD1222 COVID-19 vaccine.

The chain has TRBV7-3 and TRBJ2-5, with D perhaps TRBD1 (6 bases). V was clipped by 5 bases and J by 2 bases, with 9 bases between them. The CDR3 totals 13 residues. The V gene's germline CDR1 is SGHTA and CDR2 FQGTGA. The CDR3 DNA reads TGTGCCAGCAGCGCGGACAGTCAAGAGACCCAGTACTTC. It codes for CASSADSQETQYF.

The CDR3 region is CASSSPGRGGETQYF. The CDR3 nucleotides read TGTGCCAGCAGTTCCCCGGGGAGGGGAGGGGAGACCCAGTACTTC. The chain combines TRBV28 with TRBJ2-5; 7 bases map to TRBD2. The CDR3 runs to 15 residues. Germline CDR1 reads MDHEN; CDR2 reads SYDVKM. The ends lost 4 bases at V and 5 bases at J; junction bases unmatched: 10.

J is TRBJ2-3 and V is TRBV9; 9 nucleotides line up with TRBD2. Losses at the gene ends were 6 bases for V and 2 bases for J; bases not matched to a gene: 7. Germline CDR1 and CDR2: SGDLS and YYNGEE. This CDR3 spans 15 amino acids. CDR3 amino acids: CASTPAGGDTDTQYF. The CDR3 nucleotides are TGTGCCAGCACCCCCGCGGGAGGGGACACAGATACGCAGTATTTT. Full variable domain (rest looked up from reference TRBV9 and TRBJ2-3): DSGVTQTPKHLITATGQRVTLRCSPRSGDLSVYWYQQSLDQGLQFLIQYYNGEERAKGNILERFSAQQFPDLHSELNLSSLELGDSALYFCASTPAGGDTDTQYFGPGTRLTVL.

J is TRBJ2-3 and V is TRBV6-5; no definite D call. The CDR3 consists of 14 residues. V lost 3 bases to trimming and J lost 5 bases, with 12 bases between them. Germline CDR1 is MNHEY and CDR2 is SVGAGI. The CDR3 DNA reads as TGTGCCAGCAGTTATGAGTCGGGCAGAGATACGCAGTATTTT. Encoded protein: CASSYESGRDTQYF.

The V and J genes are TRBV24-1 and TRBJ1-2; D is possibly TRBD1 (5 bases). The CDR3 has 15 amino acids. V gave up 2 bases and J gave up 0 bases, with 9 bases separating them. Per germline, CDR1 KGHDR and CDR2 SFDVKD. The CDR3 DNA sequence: TGTGCCACCAGTGATTCAGGGAAGGCTAACTATGGCTACACCTTC. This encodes CATSDSGKANYGYTF.

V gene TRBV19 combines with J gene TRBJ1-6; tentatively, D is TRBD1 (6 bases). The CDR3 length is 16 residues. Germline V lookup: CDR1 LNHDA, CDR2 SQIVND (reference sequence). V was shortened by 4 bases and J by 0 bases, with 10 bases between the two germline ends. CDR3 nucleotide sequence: TGTGCCAGTAGTACAGAGGACAGCTCCTATAATTCACCCCTCCACTTT. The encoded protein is CASSTEDSSYNSPLHF. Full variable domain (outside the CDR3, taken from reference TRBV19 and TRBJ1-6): DGGITQSPKYLFRKEGQNVTLSCEQNLNHDAMYWYRQDPGQGLRLIYYSQIVNDFQKGDIAEGYSVSREKKESFPLTVTSAQKNPTAFYLCASSTEDSSYNSPLHFGNGTRLTVT.

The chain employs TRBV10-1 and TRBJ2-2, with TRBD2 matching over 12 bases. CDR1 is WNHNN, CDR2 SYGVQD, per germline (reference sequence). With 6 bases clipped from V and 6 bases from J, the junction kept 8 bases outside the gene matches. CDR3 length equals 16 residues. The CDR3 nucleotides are TGCGCCAGCAGGGAGACTAGCGGGAGAAAGGCCGGGGAGCTGTTTTTT. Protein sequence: CASRETSGRKAGELFF.

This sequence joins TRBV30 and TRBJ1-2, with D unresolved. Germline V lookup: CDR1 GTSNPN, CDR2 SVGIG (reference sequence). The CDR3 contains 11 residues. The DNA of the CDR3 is TGTGGGAGGCGGGAAAACTATGGCTACACCTTC. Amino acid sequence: CGRRENYGYTF.

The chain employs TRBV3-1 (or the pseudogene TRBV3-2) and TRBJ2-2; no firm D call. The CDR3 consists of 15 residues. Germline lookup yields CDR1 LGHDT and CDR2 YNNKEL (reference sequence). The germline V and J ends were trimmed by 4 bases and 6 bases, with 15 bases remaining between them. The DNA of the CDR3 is TGTGCCAGCAGCCCGACTCAAGGTGTCCCCGGGGAGCTGTTTTTT. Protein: CASSPTQGVPGELFF.

For the CDR3, the DNA is TGTGCCAGCAGTTTATCAGGGCCTAACTATGGCTACACCTTC. Its protein product is CASSLSGPNYGYTF. The genes are TRBV28 and TRBJ1-2, with D tentatively TRBD1 (5 bases). CDR1 is MDHEN and CDR2 is SYDVKM in the germline V gene. CDR3 length: 14 residues. Trimming shortened V by 1 base and J by 0 bases, and 6 bases separated the two germline ends.

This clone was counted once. CDR3 amino acids: CASSYSGTGNSYEQYF. In nucleotides, the CDR3 is TGTGCCAGCAGTTACTCGGGGACAGGCAATTCCTACGAGCAGTACTTC. The chain has TRBV6-2 or TRBV6-3 and TRBJ2-7; TRBD1 matches 8 bases. The CDR3 is 16 amino acids. Germline V gene sequence: CDR1 MNHEY, CDR2 SVGEGT. Trimming took 0 bases from V and 1 from J; bases not matched to a gene: 5.

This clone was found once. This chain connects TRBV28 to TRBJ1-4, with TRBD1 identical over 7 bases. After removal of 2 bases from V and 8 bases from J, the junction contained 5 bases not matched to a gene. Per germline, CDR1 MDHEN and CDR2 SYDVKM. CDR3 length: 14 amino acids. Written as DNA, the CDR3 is TGTGCCAGCAGTTTAAGGGGGCTCGAAGAAAAACTGTTTTTT. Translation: CASSLRGLEEKLFF.

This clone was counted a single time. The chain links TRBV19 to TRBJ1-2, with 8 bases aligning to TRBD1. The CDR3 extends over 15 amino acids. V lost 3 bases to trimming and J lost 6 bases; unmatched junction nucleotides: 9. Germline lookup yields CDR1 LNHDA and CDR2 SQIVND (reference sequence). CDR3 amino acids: CASSIGSGGFDGYTF. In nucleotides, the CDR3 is TGTGCCAGTAGTATCGGGTCAGGGGGCTTCGATGGCTACACCTTC.

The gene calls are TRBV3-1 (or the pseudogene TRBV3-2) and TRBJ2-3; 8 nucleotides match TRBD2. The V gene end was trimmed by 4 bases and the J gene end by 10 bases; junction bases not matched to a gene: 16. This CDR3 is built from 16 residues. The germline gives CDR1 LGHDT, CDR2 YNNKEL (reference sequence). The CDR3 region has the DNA TGTGCCAGCAGCCCCCCCCGGTCTAGCGGGTCATTACCGCAGTATTTT. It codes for CASSPPRSSGSLPQYF.